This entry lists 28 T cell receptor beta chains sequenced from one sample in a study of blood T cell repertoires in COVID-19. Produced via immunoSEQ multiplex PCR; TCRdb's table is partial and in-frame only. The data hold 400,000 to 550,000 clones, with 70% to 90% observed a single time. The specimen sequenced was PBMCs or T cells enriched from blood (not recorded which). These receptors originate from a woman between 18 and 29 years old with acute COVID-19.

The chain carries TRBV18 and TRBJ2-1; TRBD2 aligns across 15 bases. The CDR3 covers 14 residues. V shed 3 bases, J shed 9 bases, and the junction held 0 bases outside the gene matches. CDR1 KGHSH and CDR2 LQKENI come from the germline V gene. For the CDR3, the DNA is TGTGCCAGCTCACCGGGACTAGCGGGAGGTGAGCAGTTCTTC. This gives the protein CASSPGLAGGEQFF.

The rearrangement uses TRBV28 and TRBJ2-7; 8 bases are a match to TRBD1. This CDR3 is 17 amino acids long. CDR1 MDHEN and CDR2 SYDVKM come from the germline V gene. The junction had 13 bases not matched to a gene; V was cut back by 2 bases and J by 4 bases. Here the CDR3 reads CASSLNPKQGATYEQYF. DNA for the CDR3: TGTGCCAGCAGTTTAAACCCCAAGCAGGGGGCTACATACGAGCAGTACTTC.

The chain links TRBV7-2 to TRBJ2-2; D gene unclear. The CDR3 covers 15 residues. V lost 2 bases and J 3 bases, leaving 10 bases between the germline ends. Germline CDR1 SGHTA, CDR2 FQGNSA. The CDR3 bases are TGTGCCAGCAGCTTAAACTTTGTCGACACCGGGGAGCTGTTTTTT. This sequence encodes CASSLNFVDTGELFF.

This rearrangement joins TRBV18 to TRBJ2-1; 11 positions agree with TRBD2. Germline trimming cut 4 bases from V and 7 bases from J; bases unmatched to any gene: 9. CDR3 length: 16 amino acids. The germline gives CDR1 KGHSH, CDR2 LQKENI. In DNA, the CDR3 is TGTGCCAGCTCACTGACTAGCGGGGATCCGCCAAATGAGCAGTTCTTC. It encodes CASSLTSGDPPNEQFF.

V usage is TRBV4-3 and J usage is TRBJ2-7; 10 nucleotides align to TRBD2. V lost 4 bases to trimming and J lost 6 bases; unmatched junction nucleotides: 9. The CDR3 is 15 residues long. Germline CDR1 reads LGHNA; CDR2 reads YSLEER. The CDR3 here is CASSPIAGGRGEQYF. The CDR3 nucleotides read TGCGCCAGCAGCCCGATAGCGGGAGGCAGGGGCGAGCAGTACTTC.

The CDR3 DNA is TGTGCCTGGAGTCCTTTGAACACTGAAGCTTTCTTT. This encodes CAWSPLNTEAFF. The chain is built from TRBV30 and TRBJ1-1, with no clear D. This CDR3 has 12 amino acids. The germline V and J ends were trimmed by 2 bases and 0 bases, with 4 bases remaining between them. CDR1 and CDR2 (germline): GTSNPN, SVGIG (reference sequence).

The CDR3 region has the DNA TGCGCCAGCAGCCAAGATCTCAGCGGCTCCTACAATGAGCAGTTCTTC. This codes for CASSQDLSGSYNEQFF. The chain recombines TRBV4-3 with TRBJ2-1; TRBD2 might be the D (5 bases). The CDR3 extends over 16 amino acids. V was trimmed by 0 bases and J by 0 bases, leaving 9 bases between them. From germline, CDR1 is LGHNA and CDR2 YSLEER.

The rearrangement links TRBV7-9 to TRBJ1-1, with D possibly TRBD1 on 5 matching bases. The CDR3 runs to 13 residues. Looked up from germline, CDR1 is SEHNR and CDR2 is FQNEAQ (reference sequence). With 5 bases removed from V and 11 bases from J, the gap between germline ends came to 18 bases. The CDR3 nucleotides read TGTGCCAGCAGCCCAGCGGGGACGAGGGTGGCTTTCTTT. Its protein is CASSPAGTRVAFF. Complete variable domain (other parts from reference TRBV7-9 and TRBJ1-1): DTGVSQNPRHKITKRGQNVTFRCDPISEHNRLYWYRQTLGQGPEFLTYFQNEAQLEKSRLLSDRFSAERPKGSFSTLEIQRTEQGDSAMYLCASSPAGTRVAFFGQGTRLTVV.

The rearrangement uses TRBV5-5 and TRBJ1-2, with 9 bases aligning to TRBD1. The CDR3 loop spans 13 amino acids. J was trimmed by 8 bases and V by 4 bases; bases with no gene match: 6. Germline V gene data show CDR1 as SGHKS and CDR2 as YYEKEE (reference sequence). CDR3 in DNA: TGTGCCAGCAGCCTGGGACAGGGAGTAGGCTACACCTTC. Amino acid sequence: CASSLGQGVGYTF. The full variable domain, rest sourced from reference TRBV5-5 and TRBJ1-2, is DAGVTQSPTHLIKTRGQQVTLRCSPISGHKSVSWYQQVLGQGPQFIFQYYEKEERGRGNFPDRFSARQFPNYSSELNVNALLLGDSALYLCASSLGQGVGYTFGSGTRLTVV.

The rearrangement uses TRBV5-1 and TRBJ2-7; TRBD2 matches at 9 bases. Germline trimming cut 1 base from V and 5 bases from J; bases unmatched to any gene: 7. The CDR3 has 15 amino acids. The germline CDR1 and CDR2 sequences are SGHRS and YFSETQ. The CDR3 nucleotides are TGCGCCAGCAGCTTGCGGGGGACTAGCATCCACGAGCAGTACTTC. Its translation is CASSLRGTSIHEQYF.

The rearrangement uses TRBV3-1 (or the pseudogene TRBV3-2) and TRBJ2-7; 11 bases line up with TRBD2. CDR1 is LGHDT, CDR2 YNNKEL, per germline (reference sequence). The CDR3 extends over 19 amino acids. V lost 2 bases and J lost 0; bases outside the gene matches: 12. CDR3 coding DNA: TGTGCCAGCAGCCAAACACTAGCGGGAGTATCGGGCGGCTCCTACGAGCAGTACTTC. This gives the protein CASSQTLAGVSGGSYEQYF.

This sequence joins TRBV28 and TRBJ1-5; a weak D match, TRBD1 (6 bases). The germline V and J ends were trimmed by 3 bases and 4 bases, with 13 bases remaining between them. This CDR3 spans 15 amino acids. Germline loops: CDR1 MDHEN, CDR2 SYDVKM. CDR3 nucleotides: TGTGCCAGCAGTTTTAACAGGGCGAAAAATCAGCCCCAGCATTTT. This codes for CASSFNRAKNQPQHF.

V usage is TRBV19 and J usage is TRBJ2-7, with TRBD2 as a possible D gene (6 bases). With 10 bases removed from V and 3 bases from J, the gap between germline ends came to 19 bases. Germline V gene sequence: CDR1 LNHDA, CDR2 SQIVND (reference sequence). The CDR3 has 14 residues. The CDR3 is CATRRDSAHYEQYF. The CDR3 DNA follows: TGTGCCACCAGGCGGGACTCAGCACACTACGAGCAGTACTTC.

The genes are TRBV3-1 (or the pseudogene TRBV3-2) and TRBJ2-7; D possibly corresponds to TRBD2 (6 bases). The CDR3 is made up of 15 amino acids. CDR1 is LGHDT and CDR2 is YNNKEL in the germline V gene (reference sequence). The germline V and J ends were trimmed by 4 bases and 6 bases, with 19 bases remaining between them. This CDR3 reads CASSPGWEARSEQYF. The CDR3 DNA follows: TGTGCCAGCAGCCCAGGGTGGGAGGCTCGGTCCGAGCAGTACTTC.

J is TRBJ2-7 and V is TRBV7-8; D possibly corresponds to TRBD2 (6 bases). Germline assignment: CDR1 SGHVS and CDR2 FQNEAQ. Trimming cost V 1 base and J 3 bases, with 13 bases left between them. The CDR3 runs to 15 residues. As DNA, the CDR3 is TGTGCCAGCAGCTTAGTCACGGGAGCACTCTACGAGCAGTACTTC. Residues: CASSLVTGALYEQYF.

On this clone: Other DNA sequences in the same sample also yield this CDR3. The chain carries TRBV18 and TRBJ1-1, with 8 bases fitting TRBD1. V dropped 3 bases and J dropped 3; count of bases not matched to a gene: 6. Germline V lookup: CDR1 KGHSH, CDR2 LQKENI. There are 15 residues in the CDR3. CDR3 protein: CASSPSTGVDTEAFF. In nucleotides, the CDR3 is TGTGCCAGCTCACCGTCGACAGGGGTCGACACTGAAGCTTTCTTT.

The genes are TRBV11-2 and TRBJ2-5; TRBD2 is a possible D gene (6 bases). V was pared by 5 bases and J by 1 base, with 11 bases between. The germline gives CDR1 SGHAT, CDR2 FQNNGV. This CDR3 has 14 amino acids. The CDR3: CASSPGVPQETQYF. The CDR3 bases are TGTGCCAGCAGCCCGGGGGTGCCCCAAGAGACCCAGTACTTC.

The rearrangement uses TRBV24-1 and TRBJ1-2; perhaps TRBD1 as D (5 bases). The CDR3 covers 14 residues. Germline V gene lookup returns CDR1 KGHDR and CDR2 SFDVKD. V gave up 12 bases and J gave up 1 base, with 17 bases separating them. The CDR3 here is CASTGVDINYGYTF. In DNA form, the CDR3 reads TGTGCCTCCACGGGGGTAGACATTAACTATGGCTACACCTTC.

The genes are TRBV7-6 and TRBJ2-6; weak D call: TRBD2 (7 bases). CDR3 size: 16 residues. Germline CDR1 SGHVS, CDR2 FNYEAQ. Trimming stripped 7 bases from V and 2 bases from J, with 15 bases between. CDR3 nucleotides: TGTGCCAGCACACCTGTAGGGGGGGCTGGGGCCAACGTCCTGACTTTC. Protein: CASTPVGGAGANVLTF.

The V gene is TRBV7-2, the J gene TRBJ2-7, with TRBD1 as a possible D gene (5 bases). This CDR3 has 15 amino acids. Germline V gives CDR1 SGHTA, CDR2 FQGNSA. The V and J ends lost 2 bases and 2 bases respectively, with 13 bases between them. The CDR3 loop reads CASSLHRLLAYEQYF. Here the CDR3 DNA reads TGTGCCAGCAGCTTACACAGGCTGTTGGCCTACGAGCAGTACTTC.

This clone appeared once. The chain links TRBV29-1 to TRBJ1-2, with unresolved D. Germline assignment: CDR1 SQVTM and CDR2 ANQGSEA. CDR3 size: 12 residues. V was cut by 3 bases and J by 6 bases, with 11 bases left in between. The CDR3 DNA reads TGCAGCGTTGATGTCCTACCCCATGGCTACACCTTC. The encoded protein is CSVDVLPHGYTF.

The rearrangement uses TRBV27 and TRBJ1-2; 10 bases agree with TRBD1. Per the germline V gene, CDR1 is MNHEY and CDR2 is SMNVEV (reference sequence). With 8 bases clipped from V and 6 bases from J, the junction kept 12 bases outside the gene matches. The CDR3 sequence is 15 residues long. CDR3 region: CASSRQGASGNGYTF. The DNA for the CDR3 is TGTGCCAGCTCTCGACAGGGGGCGAGCGGGAATGGCTACACCTTC.

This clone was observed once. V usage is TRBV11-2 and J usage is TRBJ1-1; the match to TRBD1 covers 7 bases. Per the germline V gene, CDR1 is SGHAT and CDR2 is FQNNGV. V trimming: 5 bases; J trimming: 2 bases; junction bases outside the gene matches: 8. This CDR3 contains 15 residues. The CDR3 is CASSVWTGRNTEAFF. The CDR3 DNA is TGTGCCAGCAGCGTATGGACAGGCCGAAACACTGAAGCTTTCTTT.

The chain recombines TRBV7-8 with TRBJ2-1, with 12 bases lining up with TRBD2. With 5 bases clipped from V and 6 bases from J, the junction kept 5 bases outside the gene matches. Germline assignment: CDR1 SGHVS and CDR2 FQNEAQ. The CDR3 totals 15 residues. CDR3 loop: CASSPRTSGVNEQFF. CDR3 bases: TGTGCCAGCAGCCCCCGGACTAGCGGGGTCAATGAGCAGTTCTTC.

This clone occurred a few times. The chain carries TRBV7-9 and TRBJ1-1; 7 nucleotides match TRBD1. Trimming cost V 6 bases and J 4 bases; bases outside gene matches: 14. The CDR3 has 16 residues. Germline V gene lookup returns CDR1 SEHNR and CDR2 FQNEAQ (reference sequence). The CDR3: CASRSTGLEWSTEAFF. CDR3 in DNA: TGTGCCAGCAGATCGACAGGGCTAGAGTGGAGCACTGAAGCTTTCTTT.

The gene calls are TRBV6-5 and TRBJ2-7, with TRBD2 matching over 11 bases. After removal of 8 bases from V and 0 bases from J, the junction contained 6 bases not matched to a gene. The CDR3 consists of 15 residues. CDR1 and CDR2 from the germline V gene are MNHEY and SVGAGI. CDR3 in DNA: TGTGCCAGCCGACCTAGCGGGGGGAACTCCTACGAGCAGTACTTC. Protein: CASRPSGGNSYEQYF.

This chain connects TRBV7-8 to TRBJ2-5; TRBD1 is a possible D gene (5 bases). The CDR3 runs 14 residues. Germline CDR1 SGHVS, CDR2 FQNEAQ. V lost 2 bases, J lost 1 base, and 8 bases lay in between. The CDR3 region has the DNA TGTGCCAGCAGCTTACTTGACAGCCAAGAGACCCAGTACTTC. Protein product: CASSLLDSQETQYF.

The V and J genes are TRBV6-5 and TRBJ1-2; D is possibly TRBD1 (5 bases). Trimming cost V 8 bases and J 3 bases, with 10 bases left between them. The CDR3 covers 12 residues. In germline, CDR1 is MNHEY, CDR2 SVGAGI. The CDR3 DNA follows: TGTGCCAGCCAGGGTCGCGACTATGGCTACACCTTC. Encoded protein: CASQGRDYGYTF.